A selection of T cell receptor beta chains follows, all from one sample in a study of OX40 agonist ivuxolimab in advanced cancers. The data were produced by immunoSEQ multiplex PCR, yet TCRdb's version contains in-frame clones alone and is incomplete. Among 25,000 to 30,000 clones listed, approximately 78% were seen once. Here the sequenced sample was CD4+ or CD8+ T cells sorted from blood, taken in a trial of the OX40 agonist ivuxolimab. These receptors were collected from an adult with an advanced solid tumor such as melanoma, head and neck, liver or kidney cancer. Each CDR3 is given with its conserved first and last residue. The D gene is left open where the match is weak. Clone size is shown for a subset of rows, as once, few, many or a class of expanded clone.

>TRBD1|TRBV27|-|TRBJ1-1
TGTGCCAGCAGTTTGGCAGGGGGAACTGAAGCTTTCTTT
CASSLAGGTEAFF
>-|TRBV7-6|-|TRBJ1-1
TGTGCCAGCAGCTTAGAGTTTGGGGAGGGCACTGAAGCTTTCTTT
CASSLEFGEGTEAFF
>TRBD1|TRBV28|-|TRBJ1-1
TGTGCCAGCAGTCCTCGGACAGGGGGCGTCTTTAAGGCTTTCTTT
CASSPRTGGVFKAFF
>-|TRBV27|once|TRBJ1-2
TGTGCCAGCAGTCCCTTGAGAGGGCTATACTATGGCTACACCTTC
CASSPLRGLYYGYTF
>TRBD1|TRBV28|-|TRBJ1-4
TGTGCCAGCATCGGACCCCGGGACAGGGGGCATGAAAAACTGTTTTTT
CASIGPRDRGHEKLFF
>TRBD2|TRBV6-4|-|TRBJ2-3
TGTGCCAGCAGTGACTCGGGGGGGAGGGCAGATACGCAGTATTTT
CASSDSGGRADTQYF
>-|TRBV4-3|-|TRBJ2-5
TGCGCCAGCAGCCACCTTCACAGGGCGATGGAGACCCAGTACTTC
CASSHLHRAMETQYF
>TRBD1|TRBV10-3|-|TRBJ1-1
TGTGCCATCAGTGTTGGACAGGGAGTCACTGAAGCTTTCTTT
CAISVGQGVTEAFF
>TRBD2|TRBV13|-|TRBJ2-7
TGTGCCGGCACCTTATCCGGGGGGACTAGATATTACGAGCAGTACTTC
CAGTLSGGTRYYEQYF
>TRBD1|TRBV7-9|-|TRBJ2-7
TGTGCCAGCAGCCCTAGCCAGGGGGCTTTACACGAGCAGTACTTC
CASSPSQGALHEQYF
>-|TRBV7-3|-|TRBJ2-7
TGTGCCAGCAGCTTAACGCCCCTCACTGGCGAGCAGTACTTC
CASSLTPLTGEQYF
>-|TRBV18|-|TRBJ2-7
TGTGCCAGCTCCCCTGCCCGGCAAACCTACGAGCAGTACTTC
CASSPARQTYEQYF
>-|TRBV7-9|-|TRBJ1-1
TGTGCCAGCAACGACGTAGGGGTGAACACTGAAGCTTTCTTT
CASNDVGVNTEAFF
>-|TRBV27|-|TRBJ1-2
TGTGCCAGCAGTTTATCTGGGAACTATGGCTACACCTTC
CASSLSGNYGYTF
>TRBD1|TRBV5-1|-|TRBJ1-2
TGCGCCAGCAGCTTGGCAGGGGGCGGCTATGGCTACACCTTC
CASSLAGGGYGYTF
>TRBD1|TRBV27|-|TRBJ1-6
TGTGCCAGCAGTAGGACAGGGACGGCCTCCTATAATTCACCCCTCCACTTT
CASSRTGTASYNSPLHF
>-|TRBV4-1|-|TRBJ1-3
TGCGCCAGCAGCCACTCCCGGGGATCCTCTGGAAACACCATATATTTT
CASSHSRGSSGNTIYF
>TRBD2|TRBV4-2|few|TRBJ2-7
TGTGCCAGCAGCGACCGGACTAGCGGGAGAACCTACGAGCAGTACTTC
CASSDRTSGRTYEQYF
>TRBD1|TRBV29-1|-|TRBJ1-2
TGCAGCGTTGAGGCAGGGGGAAAAGGCTACACCTTC
CSVEAGGKGYTF
>-|TRBV5-6|-|TRBJ1-3
TGTGCCAGCAGCTTGAACAGGAGCTCTGGAAACACCATATATTTT
CASSLNRSSGNTIYF
>-|TRBV11-2|-|TRBJ2-1
TGTGCCAGCAGCTTATACAGGGACAATGAGCAGTTCTTC
CASSLYRDNEQFF
>TRBD1|TRBV28|-|TRBJ2-7
TGTGCCAGCAGTTTCTTCCCCCCGGACAGGCTCTACGAGCAGTACTTC
CASSFFPPDRLYEQYF
>-|TRBV13|-|TRBJ2-7
TGTGCCAGCAGCTTAGGACAGGGCAGCTCCTACGAGCAGTACTTC
CASSLGQGSSYEQYF
>TRBD1|TRBV6-5|once|TRBJ1-1
TGTGCCAGCAAATTTGGAGGGGGCGCCGGTGAAGCTTTCTTT
CASKFGGGAGEAFF
>-|TRBV5-5|-|TRBJ2-7
TGTGCCAGCAGCTTGGCAGGGAGCAGCTACGAGCAGTACTTC
CASSLAGSSYEQYF
>-|TRBV4-1|-|TRBJ2-7
TGCGCCAGCAGCCAAGTAGGGACGATTTACGAGCAGTACTTC
CASSQVGTIYEQYF
>TRBD2|TRBV29-1|-|TRBJ2-3
TGCAGCGTCGAAGGGGGACTAGCGGGAGGCACAGATACGCAGTATTTT
CSVEGGLAGGTDTQYF
>-|TRBV28|-|TRBJ1-2
TGTGCCAGCAGCGGGTTTACTTATGGCTACACCTTC
CASSGFTYGYTF
>-|TRBV30|-|TRBJ1-5
TGTGCCTGGAGTGCCACTACGGGGGGGAATCAGCCCCAGCATTTT
CAWSATTGGNQPQHF
>TRBD2|TRBV28|once|TRBJ2-3
TGTGCCAGCAATCCGGCGGGAGGGTTGGATACGCAGTATTTT
CASNPAGGLDTQYF
>-|TRBV11-2|-|TRBJ2-7
TGTGCCAGCAGTGGACTTTCTACGGCCTACGAGCAGTACTTC
CASSGLSTAYEQYF
>-|TRBV30|-|TRBJ2-7
TGTGCCTGGAGTACCGGGGGCAGCGAGCAGTACTTC
CAWSTGGSEQYF
>TRBD1|TRBV10-2|-|TRBJ2-2
TGCGCCAGCAGTGAACTACTGACAGGGGGCCGGAACACCGGGGAGCTGTTTTTT
CASSELLTGGRNTGELFF
>-|TRBV6-1|few|TRBJ1-5
TGTGCCAGCAGTGATTGGCTAGGGGGCAATCAGCCCCAGCATTTT
CASSDWLGGNQPQHF
>-|TRBV10-3|-|TRBJ2-5
TGTGCCATCAGCGATATGACTCGGGGGACAGAGACCCAGTACTTC
CAISDMTRGTETQYF
>-|TRBV5-1|-|TRBJ2-3
TGCGCCAGCAGCTCGGCGATCCGGCCCGATACGCAGTATTTT
CASSSAIRPDTQYF
>-|TRBV7-3|large|TRBJ2-1
TGTGCCAGCAGCTTCGGGGGATGGGATGAGCAGTTCTTC
CASSFGGWDEQFF
>-|TRBV6-5|few|TRBJ1-2
TGTGCCAGCAGTTACGGCCGAAACTATGGCTACACCTTC
CASSYGRNYGYTF
>TRBD2|TRBV9|-|TRBJ2-2
TGTGCCAGCAGCGCTCCGATTCAGCGGGAGTACACCGGGGAGCTGTTTTTT
CASSAPIQREYTGELFF
>-|TRBV27|-|TRBJ2-3
TGTGCCAGCAGTTTAACGATGTCTAGCACAGATACGCAGTATTTT
CASSLTMSSTDTQYF
>-|TRBV28|-|TRBJ1-2
TGTGCCAGCAGCCCACGGGGGCAGCGTGGCTACACCTTC
CASSPRGQRGYTF
>-|TRBV6-5|once|TRBJ2-1
TGTGCCAGCGGCAGGCCCTCCTACAATGAGCAGTTCTTC
CASGRPSYNEQFF
>-|TRBV4-1|-|TRBJ1-1
TGCGCCAGCAGCCACGGGGTAGGGACTGAAGCTTTCTTT
CASSHGVGTEAFF
>-|TRBV4-1|-|TRBJ1-1
TGCGCCAGTCGAACCGACCGGGACACGGTATACACTGAAGCTTTCTTT
CASRTDRDTVYTEAFF
>-|TRBV28|-|TRBJ2-5
TGTGCCAGCAGGGGGGCGGACCGGGGCGACGAGACCCAGTACTTC
CASRGADRGDETQYF
>-|TRBV6-5|few|TRBJ1-3
TGTGCCAGCAGTTACGCGGGGGGTTCTGGAAACACCATATATTTT
CASSYAGGSGNTIYF
>TRBD1|TRBV6-6|-|TRBJ1-1
TGTGCCAGCAGTCCCGGGACAGGGGAAGCTTTCTTT
CASSPGTGEAFF
>-|TRBV19|-|TRBJ2-5
TGTGCCAGTAGTATAGTGGACCAAGAGACCCAGTACTTC
CASSIVDQETQYF
>TRBD1|TRBV20-1|-|TRBJ1-1
TGCAGTGCCCAGACAGGGGCGGCTTTCTTT
CSAQTGAAFF
>TRBD2|TRBV9|-|TRBJ2-7
TGTGCCAGCGCGTCGGGGGAGCGGGGTTCTAGCGAGCAGTACTTC
CASASGERGSSEQYF
>-|TRBV20-1|-|TRBJ2-1
TGCAGTGCTCAGGGGGGCCATGAGCAGTTCTTC
CSAQGGHEQFF
>-|TRBV27|-|TRBJ2-7
TGTGCCAGTCTGGGTGCGCACGAGCAGTACTTC
CASLGAHEQYF
>-|TRBV5-4|few|TRBJ1-1
TGTGCCAGCAGCTTGGTGGGGGGCCCTGAAGCTTTCTTT
CASSLVGGPEAFF
>-|TRBV29-1|-|TRBJ2-1
TGCAGCGTTGATACCCCGGATTGGGATGAGCAGTTCTTC
CSVDTPDWDEQFF